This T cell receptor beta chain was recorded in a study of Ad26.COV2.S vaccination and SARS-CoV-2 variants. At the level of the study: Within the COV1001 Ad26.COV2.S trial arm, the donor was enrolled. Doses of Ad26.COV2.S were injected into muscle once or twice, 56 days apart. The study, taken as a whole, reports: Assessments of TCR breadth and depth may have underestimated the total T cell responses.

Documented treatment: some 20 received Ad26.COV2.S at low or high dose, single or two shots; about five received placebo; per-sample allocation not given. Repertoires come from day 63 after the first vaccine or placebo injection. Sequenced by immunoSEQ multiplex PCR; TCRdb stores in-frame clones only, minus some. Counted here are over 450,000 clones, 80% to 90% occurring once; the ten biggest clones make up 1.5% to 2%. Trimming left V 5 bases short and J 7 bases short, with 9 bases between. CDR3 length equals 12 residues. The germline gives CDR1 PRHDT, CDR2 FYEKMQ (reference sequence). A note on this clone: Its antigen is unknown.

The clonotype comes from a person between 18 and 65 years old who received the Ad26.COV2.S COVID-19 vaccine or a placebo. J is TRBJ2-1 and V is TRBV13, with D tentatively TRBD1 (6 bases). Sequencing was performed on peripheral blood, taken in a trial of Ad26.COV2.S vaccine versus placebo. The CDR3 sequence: CASSGRGNEQFF. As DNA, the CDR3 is TGTGCCAGCAGCGGCAGGGGTAATGAGCAGTTCTTC. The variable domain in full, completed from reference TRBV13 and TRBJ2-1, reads AAGVIQSPRHLIKEKRETATLKCYPIPRHDTVYWYQQGPGQDPQFLISFYEKMQSDKGSIPDRFSAQQFSDYHSELNMSSLELGDSALYFCASSGRGNEQFFGPGTRLTVL.